This record looks at one T cell receptor beta chain sequence and its context. This clone's antigen is unknown. No clone much larger than this one lies a single base away; base qualities are absent. TCRbeta CDR3 regions were sequenced with the immunoSEQ Assay. After extraction, genomic DNA underwent amplification by bias-controlled multiplex PCR, followed by high-throughput sequencing. Per the original workflow: To quantify the absolute abundance of every unique TCRbeta CDR3 region, sequences were collapsed and filtered. T cell fraction was estimated by normalization of TCRbeta template counts to usable DNA, with usable DNA being measured through amplification of reference genes present in all nucleated cells. Repertoire TCRs were annotated as SARS-CoV-2-specific by exact matching of V gene, CDR3 amino acid sequence and J gene to a known reactive TCR set. The reference SARS-CoV-2 TCR set was obtained from MIRA and was filtered for enrichment in COVID-19-positive ImmuneCODE repertoires, whereby public or cross-reactive TCRs were removed. Based on the MIRA antigens, annotated TCRs were further analysed at the level of specific ORF or position within ORF. Depth was the summed frequency of annotated unique rearrangements, while breadth was defined as annotated unique rearrangements over total unique productive rearrangements. Group comparisons of TCR breadth used two-sided Wilcoxon rank-sum tests. TCRdb took over this immuneACCESS table, retaining in-frame rearrangements with V and J assigned. Such tables are incomplete; in checked studies, under half of the missing clones stem from an unresolved V gene, and the remainder is unexplained. Clone size and the V and J calls come from that table; the DNA yielded D and trimming. The sample includes around 300,000 clones, with 86% observed a single time. About 10% of the sample is held by the ten biggest clonotypes.

In light of the paper, this sample's treatment or condition label describes: about 20 received Ad26.COV2.S at low or high dose, single or two shots; 5 received placebo; per-sample allocation not given. Repertoires of vaccine and placebo recipients were sequenced from samples collected on day 63 after the first injection. Cohort 1b enrolled about two dozen adults aged 18-55 years at a single site in Boston, USA, between 29 July and 7 August 2020. Ad26.COV2.S was a replication-incompetent adenovirus type 26 vector expressing a prefusion-stabilized SARS-CoV-2 spike protein from the original Wuhan strain. The data are from a study of Ad26.COV2.S vaccination and SARS-CoV-2 variants (dated by TCRdb to about 2021). Regarding the complete study: Donors in the vaccine arm were drawn from COV1001, a phase I-IIa trial of Ad26.COV2.S in healthy adults that was multicentre, randomized, double-blind and placebo-controlled. Ad26.COV2.S was administered intramuscularly at a dose of 5x10^10 or 1x10^11 viral particles, either as one shot or as two shots given 56 days apart. The specificity and breadth of SARS-CoV-2-reactive T cell receptors after Ad26.COV2.S vaccination were assessed by TCRbeta repertoire sequencing. The TCR-sequenced set comprised approximately 30 samples: some 20 Ad26.COV2.S vaccine recipients, 5 placebo recipients and 8 SARS-CoV-2 convalescent individuals. Trial participants were randomized into five groups of five, in which low-dose or high-dose Ad26.COV2.S was given once or twice, or placebo was given on both occasions. Investigators remained blinded to trial group allocation during experiments and outcome assessment. The study at large found these results: Substantial breadth of spike-specific CD8+ and CD4+ T cell responses was reported after vaccination. Comparing responses between vaccine doses or regimens was not something the study was powered to do. Non-spike TCR breadth was comparable between vaccine and placebo recipients, consistent with the vaccine containing only spike. It was noted by the authors that total T cell responses may have been underestimated by the TCR breadth and depth analyses. Compared with placebo recipients, Ad26.COV2.S recipients showed higher spike-specific TCR breadth (P = 0.0014).

The CDR3, cysteine through phenylalanine, is 13 amino acids long. This entry keeps only the CDR3 DNA: 39 bases, framed from base 1. The V end loses 8 bases and the J end loses 1 base, and a stretch of 9 bases separates them. From the germline V gene (reference sequence), CDR1 is LNHDA and CDR2 is SQIVND. The receptor's source is a person between 18 and 60 years old who received the Ad26.COV2.S COVID-19 vaccine or a placebo. Sequencing used peripheral blood, obtained in a trial of Ad26.COV2.S vaccine versus placebo. The chain employs TRBV19 and TRBJ1-3, with a weak D call of TRBD1 (5 bases match). At the DNA level, the sequence is TGTGCCAGTTATTGGGGGTCTGGAAACACCATATATTTT. The translation is CASYWGSGNTIYF.